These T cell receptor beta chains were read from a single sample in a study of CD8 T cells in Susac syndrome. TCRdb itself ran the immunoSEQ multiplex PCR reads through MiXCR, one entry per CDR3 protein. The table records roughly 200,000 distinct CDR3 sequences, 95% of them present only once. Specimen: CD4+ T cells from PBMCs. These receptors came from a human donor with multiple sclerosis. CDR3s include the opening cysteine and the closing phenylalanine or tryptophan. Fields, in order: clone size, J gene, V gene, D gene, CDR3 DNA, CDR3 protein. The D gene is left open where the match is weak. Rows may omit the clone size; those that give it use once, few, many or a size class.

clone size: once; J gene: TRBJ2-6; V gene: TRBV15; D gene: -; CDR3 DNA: TGTGCCACCAGCTCAGGGAGTGCTGGGGCCAACGTCCTGACTTTC; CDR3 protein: CATSSGSAGANVLTF
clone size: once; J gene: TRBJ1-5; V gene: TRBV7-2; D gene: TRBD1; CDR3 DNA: TGTGCCAGCAGCTTAGTAGGGACAGGGGTTGGGGATCAGCCCCAGCATTTT; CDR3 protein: CASSLVGTGVGDQPQHF
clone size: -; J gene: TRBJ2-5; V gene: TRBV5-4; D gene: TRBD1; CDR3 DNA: TGTGCCAGCAGACCCGGGACAGGACTCCGAGTAGAGACCCAGTACTTC; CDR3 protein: CASRPGTGLRVETQYF
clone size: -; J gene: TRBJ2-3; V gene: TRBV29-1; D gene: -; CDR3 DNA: TGCAGCGTTGAGCCGGGCACAGATACGCAGTATTTT; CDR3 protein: CSVEPGTDTQYF
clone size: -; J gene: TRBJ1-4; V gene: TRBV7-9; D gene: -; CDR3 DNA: TGTGCCAGCAGCACGTATACTGGGAATGAAAAACTGTTTTTT; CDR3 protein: CASSTYTGNEKLFF
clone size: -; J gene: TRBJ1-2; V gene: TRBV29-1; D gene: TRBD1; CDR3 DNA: TGCAGCGTTGTTGGACAGGGAGAGGACTATGGCTACACCTTC; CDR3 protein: CSVVGQGEDYGYTF
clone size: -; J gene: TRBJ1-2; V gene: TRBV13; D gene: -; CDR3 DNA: TGTGCCAGCAGCTTTCGGCTTTTCGGGACGGGCTACACCTTC; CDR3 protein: CASSFRLFGTGYTF
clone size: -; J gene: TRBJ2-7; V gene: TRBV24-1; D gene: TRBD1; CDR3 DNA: TGTGCCACCGACGACAGGGCCTTCTCCTACGAGCAGTACTTC; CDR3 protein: CATDDRAFSYEQYF
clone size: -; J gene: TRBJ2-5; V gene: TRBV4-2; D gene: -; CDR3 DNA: TGTGCCAGCAGCCAACCTAGCGACCCTGGGGAGACCCAGTACTTC; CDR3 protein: CASSQPSDPGETQYF
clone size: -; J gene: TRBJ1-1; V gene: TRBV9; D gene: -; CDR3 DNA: TGTGCCAGCAGCGTCTCACTGGGAAACACTGAAGCTTTCTTT; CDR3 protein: CASSVSLGNTEAFF
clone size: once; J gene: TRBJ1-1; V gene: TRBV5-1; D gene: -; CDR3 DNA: TGCGCCAGCAGCCTAGGACGGTTTGAAGCTTTCTTT; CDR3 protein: CASSLGRFEAFF
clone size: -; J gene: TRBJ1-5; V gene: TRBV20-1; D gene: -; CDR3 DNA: TGCAGTGCTAGAGATCATAGAGGTCAGGGGATGCAGCCCCAGCATTTT; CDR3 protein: CSARDHRGQGMQPQHF
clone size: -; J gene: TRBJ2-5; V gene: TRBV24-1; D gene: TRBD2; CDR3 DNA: TGTGCCACCCGGTTGGCGGGGGTTCAAGAGACCCAGTACTTC; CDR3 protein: CATRLAGVQETQYF
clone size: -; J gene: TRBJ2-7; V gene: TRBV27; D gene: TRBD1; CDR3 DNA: TGTGCCAGCAAACGATCCGGGACAGGGGGGTACGAGCAGTACTTC; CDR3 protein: CASKRSGTGGYEQYF
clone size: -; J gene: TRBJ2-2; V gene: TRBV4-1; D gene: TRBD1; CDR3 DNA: TGCGCCAGCAGTCGGGACAGCCTTACCGGGGAGCTGTTTTTT; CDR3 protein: CASSRDSLTGELFF
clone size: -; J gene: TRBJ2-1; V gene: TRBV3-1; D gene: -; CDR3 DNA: TGTGCCAGCAGCCGCCGGACAAGCCACAATGAGCAGTTCTTC; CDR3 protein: CASSRRTSHNEQFF
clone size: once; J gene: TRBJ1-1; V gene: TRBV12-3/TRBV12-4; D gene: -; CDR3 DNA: TGTGCCAGCAGCAAAGGACAGAAGGAAGCTTTCTTT; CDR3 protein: CASSKGQKEAFF
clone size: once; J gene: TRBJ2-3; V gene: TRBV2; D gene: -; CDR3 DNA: TGTGCCAACGGACGGGGGTTGGATACGCAGTATTTT; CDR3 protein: CANGRGLDTQYF
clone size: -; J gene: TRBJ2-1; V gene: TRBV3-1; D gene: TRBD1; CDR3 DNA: TGTGCCAGCAACTTGGGACAGGGTCGCAACAATGAGCAGTTCTTC; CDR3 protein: CASNLGQGRNNEQFF
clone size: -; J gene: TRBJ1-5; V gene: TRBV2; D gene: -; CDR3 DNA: TGTGCCAGCAGTACAAGAGTTAGCAATCAGCCCCAGCATTTT; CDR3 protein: CASSTRVSNQPQHF
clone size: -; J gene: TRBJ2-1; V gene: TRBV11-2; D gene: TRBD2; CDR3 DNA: TGTGCCTGCCAACTCGGGGGGGCCAGATCCTACAATGAGCAGTTCTTC; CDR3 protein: CACQLGGARSYNEQFF
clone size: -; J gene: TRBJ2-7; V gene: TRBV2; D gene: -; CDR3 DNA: TGTGCCGCTCGGGGGTCAGGGGGACGCGAGCAGTACTTC; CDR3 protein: CAARGSGGREQYF
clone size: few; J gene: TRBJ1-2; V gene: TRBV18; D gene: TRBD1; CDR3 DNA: TGTGCCAGCTCAAAAGACAGGGATGGCTACACCTTC; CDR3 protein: CASSKDRDGYTF
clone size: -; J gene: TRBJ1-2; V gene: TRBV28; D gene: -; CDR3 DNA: TGTGCCAGCAATAAACAAGCCAGGGCCACCTATGGCTACACCTTC; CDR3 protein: CASNKQARATYGYTF
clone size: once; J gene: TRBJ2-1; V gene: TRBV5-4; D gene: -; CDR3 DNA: TGTGCCAGCAGCCTTCTTGGGGGGGGCCGAAATGAGCAGTTCTTC; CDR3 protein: CASSLLGGGRNEQFF
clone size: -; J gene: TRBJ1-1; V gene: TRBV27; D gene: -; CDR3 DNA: TGTGCCAGCAGTTTGGGGGTCATTACAGGGGAAGCTTTCTTT; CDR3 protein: CASSLGVITGEAFF
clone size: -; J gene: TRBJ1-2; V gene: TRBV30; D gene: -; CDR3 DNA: TGTGCCTACGCCCGGGATTATGGCTACACCTTC; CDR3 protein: CAYARDYGYTF
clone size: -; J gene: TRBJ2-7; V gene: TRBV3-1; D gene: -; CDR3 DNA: TGTGCCAGCTCCGCCCCCTCCTACGAGCAGTACTTC; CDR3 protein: CASSAPSYEQYF
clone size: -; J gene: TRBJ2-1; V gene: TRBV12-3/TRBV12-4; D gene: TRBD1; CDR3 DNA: TGTGCCAGCAGTTCCGGACAGGTACCGGGACAATCCGAGCAGTTCTTC; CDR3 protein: CASSSGQVPGQSEQFF
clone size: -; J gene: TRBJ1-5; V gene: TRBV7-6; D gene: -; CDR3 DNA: TGTGCCAGCAGCTGGACACCAAATCAGCCCCAGCATTTT; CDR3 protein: CASSWTPNQPQHF
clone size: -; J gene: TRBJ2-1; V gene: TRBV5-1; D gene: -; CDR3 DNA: TGCGCCAGCAGCTTGGGGGACGGGTACAATGAGCAGTTCTTC; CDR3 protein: CASSLGDGYNEQFF
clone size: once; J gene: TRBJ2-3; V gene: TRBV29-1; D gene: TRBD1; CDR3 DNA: TGCAGCGTTGTGTCAGGGGGTAGTACAGATACGCAGTATTTT; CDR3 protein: CSVVSGGSTDTQYF
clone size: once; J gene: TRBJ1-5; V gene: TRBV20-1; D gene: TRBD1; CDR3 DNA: TGCAGTGCCAAGAGGGAGGGGGCCCGACTTAATCAGCCCCAGCATTTT; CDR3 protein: CSAKREGARLNQPQHF
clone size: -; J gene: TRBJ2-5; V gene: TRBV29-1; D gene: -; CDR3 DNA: TGCAGCGTTGACATGGGGAGCTTCCGGGAGACCCAGTACTTC; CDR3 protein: CSVDMGSFRETQYF
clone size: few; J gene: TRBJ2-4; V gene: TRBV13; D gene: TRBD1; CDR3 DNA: TGTGCCAGCAGACACGACAGGGATGGGATTCAGTACTTC; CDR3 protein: CASRHDRDGIQYF
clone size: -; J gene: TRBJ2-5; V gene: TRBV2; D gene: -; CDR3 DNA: TGTGCCAGCATTAGAATCGAGACCCAGTACTTC; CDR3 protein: CASIRIETQYF
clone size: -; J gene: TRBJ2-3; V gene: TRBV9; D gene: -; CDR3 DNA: TGTGCCAGCAGCCTGGACGGAACTAGCACAGATACGCAGTATTTT; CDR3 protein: CASSLDGTSTDTQYF
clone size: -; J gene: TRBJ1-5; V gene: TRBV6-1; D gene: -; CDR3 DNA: TGTGCCAGCAGTCCAGGTGGGCAGGGAAGGACCCAATCAGCCCAGCATTTT; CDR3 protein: CASSPGGQGRTQSAQHF
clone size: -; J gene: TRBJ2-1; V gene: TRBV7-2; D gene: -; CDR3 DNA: TGTGCCAGCAGCCCCACCCCATCTAGCTCCCATGAGCAGTTCTTC; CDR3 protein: CASSPTPSSSHEQFF
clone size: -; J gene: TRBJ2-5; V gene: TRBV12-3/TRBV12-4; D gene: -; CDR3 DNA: TGTGCCAGCAGCCATTCTGAAGGGACCCAGTACTTC; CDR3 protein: CASSHSEGTQYF
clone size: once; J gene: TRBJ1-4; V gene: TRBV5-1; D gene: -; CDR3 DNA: TGCGCCAGCAGCTTGGAGTGGGGGCTGGATGAAAAACTGTTTTTT; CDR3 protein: CASSLEWGLDEKLFF
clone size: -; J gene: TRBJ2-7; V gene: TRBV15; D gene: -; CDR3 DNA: TGTGCCACCAGCAGAGAGGACACGGAGCAGTACTTC; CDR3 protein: CATSREDTEQYF
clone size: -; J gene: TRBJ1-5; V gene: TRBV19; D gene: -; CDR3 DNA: TGTGCCAGTACCCCCGGGGCGGGAAGCAATCAGCCCCAGCATTTT; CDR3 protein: CASTPGAGSNQPQHF